The 5 T cell receptor beta chains given below trace back to one sample, sequenced in a study of blood T cell repertoires in COVID-19. Sequencing was performed with immunoSEQ multiplex PCR; in TCRdb, only in-frame clones are kept and a portion is missing. There are 250,000 to 300,000 clones in the sample; around 81% occur only once, and about 2.9% lies in the top ten. Sequencing input: peripheral blood. The origin of the receptors is an older woman with active or convalescent COVID-19.

The chain employs TRBV5-6 and TRBJ2-5; 7 nucleotides line up with TRBD2. After removal of 3 bases from V and 6 bases from J, the junction contained 8 bases not matched to a gene. This CDR3 has 14 residues. Germline CDR1 SGHDT, CDR2 YYEEEE. CDR3 in DNA: TGTGCCAGCAGCTCGGCGGGAGAGGGTAAGACCCAGTACTTC. Translated: CASSSAGEGKTQYF.

The rearrangement links TRBV7-6 to TRBJ2-3, with TRBD2 identical over 10 bases. The CDR3 is made up of 18 amino acids. V lost 5 bases, J lost 0 bases, and 11 bases stayed unmatched. CDR1 SGHVS and CDR2 FNYEAQ come from the germline V gene. The chain's CDR3 is CASSGGLAGVTSTDTQYF. The CDR3 nucleotides read TGTGCCAGCAGCGGGGGGCTAGCGGGGGTGACTAGCACAGATACGCAGTATTTT. Together with reference TRBV7-6 and TRBJ2-3, the CDR3 gives the full variable domain: GAGVSQSPRYKVTKRGQDVALRCDPISGHVSLYWYRQALGQGPEFLTYFNYEAQQDKSGLPNDRFSAERPEGSISTLTIQRTEQRDSAMYRCASSGGLAGVTSTDTQYFGPGTRLTVL.

This chain uses TRBV2 with TRBJ2-6; D is possibly TRBD2 (5 bases). Germline CDR1 SNHLY, CDR2 FYNNEI. V lost 10 bases, J lost 6 bases, and 13 bases lay in between. CDR3 size: 13 residues. The CDR3 region is CATREGLANVLTF. The CDR3 DNA sequence: TGTGCCACTCGAGAGGGATTGGCCAACGTCCTGACTTTC.

The V and J genes are TRBV7-9 and TRBJ2-2, with D maybe TRBD2 (5 bases). Germline V gene sequence: CDR1 SEHNR, CDR2 FQNEAQ (reference sequence). The CDR3 sequence is 16 residues long. V gave up 1 base and J gave up 0 bases, with 9 bases separating them. CDR3 bases: TGTGCCAGCAGCTTAGGTCCGGGGACGAACACCGGGGAGCTGTTTTTT. This sequence encodes CASSLGPGTNTGELFF.

The chain employs TRBV3-1 (or the pseudogene TRBV3-2) and TRBJ2-7; 7 positions match TRBD2. The CDR3 has 15 residues. The V segment lost 4 bases and the J segment 2 bases; nucleotides outside the gene matches: 8. CDR1 is LGHDT, CDR2 YNNKEL, per germline (reference sequence). The CDR3 here is CASSPGRDGPYEQYF. Written as DNA, the CDR3 is TGTGCCAGCAGCCCAGGGAGGGACGGTCCCTACGAGCAGTACTTC.